The entry below gives a single T cell receptor (beta chain) sequence along with its context. Its antigen is currently unknown. The sample comes from a study of early T cells in non-severe SARS-CoV-2 infection. The study, taken as a whole, reports: Anti-spike CD8 responses were favored by VDJdb matching, which missed private and CD4 specificities.

CDR3 length equals 15 residues. Germline CDR1 SGHDT, CDR2 YYEEEE. The trim removed 4 bases at V and 3 bases at J, leaving 9 bases unmatched. Unique molecular identifiers were attached to individual cDNA molecules. TCRdb independently ran MiXCR on the 5' RACE reads; one entry per CDR3 protein. The data show 55,000 to 65,000 distinct CDR3 sequences, roughly 16% seen once. The receptor was isolated from an adult who was a healthcare worker with PCR-confirmed SARS-CoV-2 infection or an uninfected control (not recorded which). The chain links TRBV5-6 to TRBJ2-7; 8 nucleotides line up with TRBD1. The sample was whole blood, taken at baseline. Here the CDR3 DNA reads TGTGCCAGCAGCCAGAAGGGACAGGCAAGCTACGAGCAGTACTTC. As protein: CASSQKGQASYEQYF.